This T cell receptor beta chain was identified during a study of blood T cells in healthy people across ages (dated by TCRdb to between 2014 and 2016). Background on the whole study: In model experiments, roughly one uniquely barcoded TCR beta cDNA molecule per two T cells was captured by template switching. Using deep sequencing normalized with unique cDNA molecular identifiers, the study measured how TCR beta repertoire diversity changes with age. The donors were split into four age groups: young (average about 15 years), middle-aged (over 35), aged (roughly 68) and long-lived (roughly 86). To avoid experimental bias, donors of different ages were spread randomly across the sequencing lanes. Using the same blood draw, the study looked at two additional independent replicas of 1 million unique cDNA reads for two donors, one aged 18 to 29 and the other aged 80 or older.

Study-wide findings and limitations: Conclusive comparison of naive and antigen-experienced compartments was prevented by the profiling of bulk unsorted PBMCs. Because donor CMV infection status was unknown, age-related changes in expanded clonotypes were potentially confounded. There was a strong correlation between observed TCR beta diversity and the percentage of naive T cells measured by flow cytometry. Observed TCR beta diversity per million T cells fell roughly linearly with age, and a significant reduction was already apparent by age approximately 40. Estimates of total diversity based on one million sequenced T cells were regarded as lower bounds and as underestimates. Compared with the aged group, more naive CD4+ T cells, fewer expanded clones and increased TCR diversity were shown by the long-lived group, suggesting age selection.

Libraries were prepared through 5' RACE. This sample was sequenced with an Illumina HiSeq 2500. The second PCR ran for roughly 7 to 11 cycles and used a J-beta primer mix along with a sample-barcoded 5' primer. A unique molecular identifier was introduced onto each TCR beta cDNA molecule by a template-switch 5' adaptor carrying 12 random nucleotides. At least 3 million CDR3-containing paired-end reads were obtained from each sample. All of the RNA was converted into first-strand cDNA using the Mint cDNA synthesis kit, with a TRBC-specific oligonucleotide serving as the primer. Following uracil-DNA glycosylase treatment, all cDNA underwent a first 18-cycle PCR with the universal primers M1SS and BC2_uni_R. In the paper's pipeline: For normalization, 1 million high-quality reads, each with a distinct molecular identifier, were randomly selected from each sample. Instead of being binned into consensus sequences, reads that shared molecular identifiers were thrown out. MiTCR, set to a Q25 quality threshold and the strictest error-elimination algorithm, was used for CDR3 identification, clonotype clustering and error correction. Lower-bound total TCR beta diversity was estimated with a nonparametric unseen species model using Euler transformation. Starting from the raw public reads, TCRdb applied fastp trimming at Q25, assembled clones with MiXCR and retained in-frame beta chains. Rows matching on CDR3 protein sequence are summarized as one entry with the most common DNA and genes. The V and J calls were not made by the authors but by TCRdb's processing. This sample lists more than 700,000 distinct CDR3 sequences; less than 60% were detected once. The ten top clones hold around 18% of the sample.

Donors were approximately 42 systemically healthy Caucasian individuals from Russia aged roughly 6 to 100 years. Approximately 10 milliliters of peripheral blood were collected from each donor into EDTA-treated Vacutainer tubes. Ficoll-Paque density-gradient centrifugation was used to isolate PBMCs, with at least 7 million obtained per sample. Total RNA, at least 6 micrograms per sample, was extracted from PBMCs with Trizol reagent. Naive CD45RAhigh/CD27high T cell percentages were measured by flow cytometry on a PBMC aliquot from every donor. This clonotype was recorded many times. It has no known antigen specificity. Per-base qualities were not stored, and no clone one base away is much larger. The cysteine opens and the phenylalanine closes a CDR3 of 15 amino acids. The only DNA kept is the CDR3, 45 bases in frame from the first base. CDR1 and CDR2 were assigned from the germline V gene as LGHNA and YNFKEQ. Here V drops 2 bases and J drops 0 bases, and the junction holds 1 base not matched to any gene.

The chain couples TRBV4-2 to TRBJ2-7; 10 central nucleotides agree with TRBD1. The source material was blood. The clonotype was recovered from a man aged 80 or over in good health. The CDR3 protein is CASSQRTGGSYEQYF. The nucleotides read TGTGCCAGCAGCCAAAGGACAGGGGGCTCCTACGAGCAGTACTTC.